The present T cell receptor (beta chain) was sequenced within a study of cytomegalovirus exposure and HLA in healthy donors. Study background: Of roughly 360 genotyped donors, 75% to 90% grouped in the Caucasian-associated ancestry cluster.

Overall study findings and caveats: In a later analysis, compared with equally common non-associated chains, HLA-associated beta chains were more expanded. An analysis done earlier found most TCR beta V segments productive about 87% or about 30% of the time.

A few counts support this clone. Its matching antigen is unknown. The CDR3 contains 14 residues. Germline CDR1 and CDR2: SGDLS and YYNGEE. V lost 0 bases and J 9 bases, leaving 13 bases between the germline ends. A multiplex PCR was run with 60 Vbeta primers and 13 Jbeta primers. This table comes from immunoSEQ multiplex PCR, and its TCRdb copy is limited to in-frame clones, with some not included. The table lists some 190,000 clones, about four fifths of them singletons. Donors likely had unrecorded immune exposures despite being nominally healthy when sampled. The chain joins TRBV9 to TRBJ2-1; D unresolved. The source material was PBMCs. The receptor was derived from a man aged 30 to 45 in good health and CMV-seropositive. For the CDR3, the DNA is TGTGCCAGCAGCGTAGTCGGAGAAGGCGGTGAGCAGTTCTTC. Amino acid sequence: CASSVVGEGGEQFF.